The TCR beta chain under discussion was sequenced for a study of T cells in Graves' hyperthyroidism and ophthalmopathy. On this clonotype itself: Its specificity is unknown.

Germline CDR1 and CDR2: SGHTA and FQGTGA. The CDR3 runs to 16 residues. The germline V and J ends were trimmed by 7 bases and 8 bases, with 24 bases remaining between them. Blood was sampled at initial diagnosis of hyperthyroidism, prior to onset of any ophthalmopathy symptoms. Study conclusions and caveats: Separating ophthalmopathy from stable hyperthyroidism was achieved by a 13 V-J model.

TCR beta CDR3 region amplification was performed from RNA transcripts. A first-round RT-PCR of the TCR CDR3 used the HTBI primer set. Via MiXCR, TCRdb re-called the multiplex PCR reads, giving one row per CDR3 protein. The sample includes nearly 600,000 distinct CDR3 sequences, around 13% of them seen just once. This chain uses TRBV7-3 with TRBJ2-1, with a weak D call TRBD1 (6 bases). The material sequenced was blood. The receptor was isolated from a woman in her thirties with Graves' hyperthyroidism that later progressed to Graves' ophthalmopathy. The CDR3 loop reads CASNFPLDRRSDEQFF. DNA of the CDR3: TGTGCCAGCAACTTTCCCCTCGACAGGAGGTCAGATGAGCAGTTCTTC.